The sequence of this T cell receptor beta chain was determined in a study of shared clonotypes between healthy human individuals. The CD4+ fraction was divided into a CD45RA+ naive subset and a CD45RA-negative memory subset. Trimming took 2 bases from V and 2 from J, leaving 9 bases between them. In germline, CDR1 is SNHLY, CDR2 FYNNEI. This CDR3 is built from 14 residues. Study results and caveats: In having few donors, the study represented limited genetic and exposure-history diversity. Shared clonotypes across all four donors exceeded non-shared ones in generation probability.

About this clone itself: What it binds is not known. Other DNA sequences from this sample encode an identical CDR3 as well.

Under the authors' procedure: In the immunoSEQ data, sequences were junction-only and lacked quality scores, so filtering differed. The protocol was immunoSEQ multiplex PCR, while the TCRdb copy is restricted to in-frame clones and leaves out a portion. V, J and clone size are taken as reported in that table, and D and trimming were inferred from the DNA itself. The sample holds under 850,000 clones; over 60% are singletons and the top ten take about 1.8%. V gene TRBV2 combines with J gene TRBJ1-2; D may be TRBD1 (5 bases). The sequenced sample was memory CD4+ T cells sorted from blood. Subset described: CD45RA-negative fraction. The TCR was taken from a woman between 25 and 40 years old in good health. In DNA, the CDR3 is TGTGCCAGCAGTGAACGGGGGAGCAACTATGGCTACACCTTC. This sequence encodes CASSERGSNYGYTF. The full variable domain, completed using reference TRBV2 and TRBJ1-2, is EPEVTQTPSHQVTQMGQEVILRCVPISNHLYFYWYRQILGQKVEFLVSFYNNEISEKSEIFDDQFSVERPDGSNFTLKIRSTKLEDSAMYFCASSERGSNYGYTFGSGTRLTVV.